This T cell receptor (beta chain) originates from a study of T cell repertoires in cytomegalovirus infection (dated by TCRdb to between 2018 and 2021). As for the study more broadly: The HLA type of each donor mattered for the analysis, because public TCR beta signatures pointed to carriage of CMV infection along with the matching HLA type.

Here is what the overall study found, with its caveats: Cumulative frequency of public TCR beta family members discriminated carriers of CMV infection plus the relevant HLA type in this cohort and an independent approximately 370-donor cohort. The ex vivo response was dominated by HLA-C-restricted CMV-specific TCR beta clonotypes, which also provided the single most frequent clonotype in two of eight donors.

Remarks on this clonotype: Its binding antigen is unknown. No base quality values were provided; no much bigger clone lies one nucleotide off.

Data came from an Illumina HiSeq 1500. TCRdb cleaned the public reads at Q25 with fastp, built clones with MiXCR and kept in-frame beta chains. All rows with the same CDR3 protein become a single entry with the most common DNA and genes. This sample is represented by about 530,000 distinct CDR3 sequences; less than 30% of them were singletons. Of the sample, roughly an eighth is held by the ten largest clones. Taken from cysteine to phenylalanine, the CDR3 has 11 residues. Only the CDR3 portion is preserved as DNA: 33 bases, with reading frame beginning at the first base. The sequence came from a human donor in good health (CMV status not recorded). Some clones in this sample may be carry-over from other donors' samples. The sample taken for sequencing was PBMCs. The chain links TRBV12-3 or TRBV12-4 with TRBJ1-2; the D gene is perhaps TRBD1, from 5 matching bases. CDR3 sequence: CVTEAGYGYTF. The bases read TGTGTCACCGAGGCAGGGTATGGCTACACCTTC.